This T cell receptor (beta chain) was captured in a study of blood T cell repertoires in COVID-19. About the research overall: Samples taken during acute and convalescent COVID-19 were collected in the United States, Italy and Spain. PBMCs, B-cell-depleted T cells, or T cells provided the cDNA or gDNA that made up the material.

In the authors' workflow: Estimation of nucleated cell counts was performed using reference gene primer amplification. Produced via immunoSEQ multiplex PCR; TCRdb's table is partial and in-frame only. V, J and clone size are taken as reported in that table, and D and trimming were inferred from the DNA itself. The sample shows about 58,000 clones, about nine tenths of them seen only once. The V end was cut by 7 bases, the J end by 1 base, with 10 bases between. CDR1 is MDHEN, CDR2 SYDVKM, per germline. The CDR3 runs 13 residues. Sequenced sample: peripheral blood. The chain couples TRBV28 to TRBJ1-1; D call uncertain. This TCR was recovered from a woman in her 70s with active COVID-19. The CDR3 loop reads CASIPRQNTEAFF. Written as DNA, the CDR3 is TGTGCCAGCATACCCAGGCAGAACACTGAAGCTTTCTTT.